What follows are 9 T cell receptor beta chains derived from one specimen sequenced in a study of T cells in Graves' hyperthyroidism and ophthalmopathy (dated by TCRdb to between 2019 and 2020). The method was multiplex PCR. The sequencer listed for this sample is Illumina HiSeq 2000. TCR beta CDR3 regions were amplified from RNA transcripts. The TCR CDR3 was subjected to a first round of RT-PCR using the HTBI primer set and the Qiagen OneStep RT-PCR kit. The public sequencing data were trimmed at Q25 with fastp and processed into clonotypes with MiXCR by TCRdb, which kept only in-frame beta chains. Entries are consolidated by CDR3 protein sequence, retaining the most common genes and DNA. The sample profile shows around 340,000 distinct CDR3 sequences; roughly 18% of them were found once. Roughly 15% of the sample is in the top ten clones. Sequencing was done on a sample of blood. All receptors come from a woman aged 40 to 50 with Graves' ophthalmopathy.

This clonotype came up many times. The chain combines TRBV18 with TRBJ1-1; perhaps TRBD1 as D (5 bases). V shed 4 bases and J shed 5 bases, with 11 bases lying between them. The CDR3 has 13 residues. CDR1 is KGHSH, CDR2 LQKENI, per germline. The CDR3 sequence: CASSLGEGTEAFF. CDR3 DNA sequence: TGTGCCAGCTCACTCGGAGAGGGGACTGAAGCTTTCTTT.

This clonotype occurred many times. The chain is built from TRBV12-3 or TRBV12-4 and TRBJ2-3; D ambiguous. V gave up 7 bases and J gave up 1 base, with 9 bases separating them. This CDR3 spans 13 amino acids. The CDR3 sequence is CASTPRGTDTQYF. CDR3 DNA sequence: TGTGCCAGCACACCGAGAGGCACAGATACGCAGTATTTT.

Concerning this clonotype itself: In this CDR3 the conserved last residue, phenylalanine or tryptophan, is missing, so a read error is likely. The V gene is TRBV30, the J gene TRBJ2-7; 11 bases align to TRBD2. Germline V gene data show CDR1 as GTSNPN and CDR2 as SVGIG (reference sequence). The length of the CDR3 is 14 residues. CDR3 nucleotide sequence: TGTACCTGGAGTTTAGCGGGAGGGCCTGGTGAGCAGTACCTC. Amino acid sequence: CTWSLAGGPGEQYL.

The chain uses TRBV28 and TRBJ1-6; tentative D call: TRBD1 (5 bases). The CDR3 is 18 amino acids. Germline V gene lookup returns CDR1 MDHEN and CDR2 SYDVKM. With 7 bases removed from V and 0 bases from J, the gap between germline ends came to 19 bases. CDR3 in DNA: TGTGCCAGCATTCGCAGGGTGGAGTACGGCTCCTATAATTCACCCCTCCACTTT. Its translation: CASIRRVEYGSYNSPLHF.

Many counts were recorded for this clonotype. The DNA of the CDR3 is TGTGCCAGCCAGTCAGCTAACACTGAAGCTTTCTTT. The encoded protein is CASQSANTEAFF. The rearrangement joins TRBV27 to TRBJ1-1; D is ambiguous. The V end lost 8 bases, the J end lost 2 bases, and 9 bases lay between the germline ends. The CDR3 sequence is 12 residues long. Germline V gene lookup returns CDR1 MNHEY and CDR2 SMNVEV (reference sequence).

This clonotype has a count of ten or more. The rearrangement links TRBV20-1 to TRBJ2-7, with D perhaps TRBD1 (6 bases). The germline V gene has CDR1 DFQATT and CDR2 SNEGSKA (reference sequence). This CDR3 spans 13 amino acids. Trimming pared 6 bases from V and 6 bases from J, leaving 18 bases between. In DNA, the CDR3 is TGCAGTGCGCCCCGGGACACATCTACCGAGCAGTACTTC. Protein sequence: CSAPRDTSTEQYF.

This clonotype was recorded many times. The J gene is TRBJ2-5, the V gene TRBV7-2; 10 bases fit TRBD1. Germline assignment: CDR1 SGHTA and CDR2 FQGNSA. The CDR3 spans 16 residues. Trimming at V came to 5 bases and at J to 1 base, leaving 7 bases not matched to a gene. CDR3 protein: CASSHLTGGLQETQYF. In DNA, the CDR3 is TGTGCCAGCAGCCACCTGACAGGGGGCCTCCAAGAGACCCAGTACTTC.

This clonotype was detected ten times or more. One end of the junction is discordant with germline, which a read error may explain. The chain carries TRBV27 and TRBJ2-6, with 8 nucleotides matching TRBD2. This CDR3 is 18 amino acids long. Germline lookup yields CDR1 MNHEY and CDR2 SMNVEV (reference sequence). The CDR3 nucleotides are TGTGCCAGCAGTAGAGTAGATGGCGGGAGGTCTGGGGCCAACGCCCTGACTTTC. Its translation is CASSRVDGGRSGANALTF.

This clonotype was observed at least ten times. This chain uses TRBV4-1 with TRBJ2-7, with TRBD2 as a possible D gene (6 bases). The CDR3 length is 15 residues. Germline lookup yields CDR1 MGHRA and CDR2 YSYEKL. V was trimmed by 1 base and J by 2 bases, leaving 12 bases between them. CDR3 amino acids: CASSQGPGGAYEQYF. Here the CDR3 DNA reads TGCGCCAGCAGCCAAGGTCCTGGCGGGGCCTACGAGCAGTACTTC.